These 3 T cell receptor beta chains originate from one sample sequenced in a study of patients and donors after allogeneic stem cell transplantation. TCRdb re-called the RT-PCR reads with MiXCR, one entry per CDR3 protein. The table records about 200,000 distinct CDR3 sequences, 35% to 45% of them present only once. Sequenced sample: blood, either unsorted or a sorted T cell fraction (not recorded which). The receptors were sampled from a human donor who was either an allogeneic HSCT recipient or a stem cell or donor lymphocyte infusion donor (not recorded which). It is not recorded whose cells these are; they may come from a transplant donor.

This chain links TRBV21-1 with TRBJ1-2. TRBV21-1 is annotated as a pseudogene. The CDR3 is 16 amino acids. The CDR3 loop reads CASSKARMGRMGGYTF. The CDR3 DNA follows: TGTGCCAGCAGCAAAGCGCGGATGGGGAGAATGGGGGGCTACACCTTC.

The sample holds a few counts of this clonotype. The J gene is TRBJ1-5, the V gene TRBV4-2; D might be TRBD1 (6 bases). The length of the CDR3 is 15 residues. The ends were cut back, 4 bases at V and 3 bases at J, with 13 bases in the middle. Germline CDR1 LGHNA, CDR2 YNFKEQ. The CDR3 DNA reads TGTGCCAGCAGCCGGGATAGGACAGTCAATCAGCCCCAGCATTTT. It is translated as CASSRDRTVNQPQHF.

The CDR3 DNA reads as TGTGCCAGCAGTGAATTTAAGGGGGCGAATAAAAACACTGAAGCTTTCTTT. It yields the protein CASSEFKGANKNTEAFF. This chain uses TRBV25-1 with TRBJ1-1; 7 bases fit TRBD1. Germline V gene sequence: CDR1 MGHDK, CDR2 SYGVNS. The length of the CDR3 is 17 residues. Trimming at V came to 1 base and at J to 2 bases, leaving 10 bases not matched to a gene.